Listed below are T cell receptor beta chains from one sample, sequenced in a study of human T cells and chemical hapten exposure. TCRdb passed the RACE reads through MiXCR, listing each CDR3 protein once. The sample consists of tens of thousands of distinct CDR3 sequences, roughly 13% of them appearing once. This material consisted of whole blood, taken in connection with sensitization to the hapten diphenylcyclopropenone (DPC). These receptors were obtained from a woman in her 50s with alopecia areata. Some clones in this sample may be carry-over from other donors' samples. Both conserved end residues are part of each CDR3. A D gene is named only where the DNA matches it firmly. Rows give clone size only sometimes, using once, few, many, or a class for an expanded clone.

CDR3nt: TGTGCCAGCAGTTCCGCCGGGAGCCAAGTCCCAGATACGCAGTATTTT
CDR3aa: CASSSAGSQVPDTQYF
j_gene: TRBJ2-3
d_gene: NA
abundance: NA
v_gene: TRBV6-6

CDR3nt: TGTGCCAGCCCCATGACAGGGGTCACCGGGGAGCTGTTTTTT
CDR3aa: CASPMTGVTGELFF
j_gene: TRBJ2-2
d_gene: TRBD1
abundance: few
v_gene: TRBV7-9

CDR3nt: TGTGCCAGCAGCTCGGCCGGGACGCGGACCAAAAACATTCAGTACTTC
CDR3aa: CASSSAGTRTKNIQYF
j_gene: TRBJ2-4
d_gene: NA
abundance: NA
v_gene: TRBV7-8

CDR3nt: TGCGCCAGCAGCTTCCTGACCCGCCGGACAGGGGGCGACTATGGCTACACCTTC
CDR3aa: CASSFLTRRTGGDYGYTF
j_gene: TRBJ1-2
d_gene: TRBD1
abundance: NA
v_gene: TRBV5-1

CDR3nt: TGTGCCTGGAGTGTCTGGTCCCGGGGGAATACGCAGTATTTT
CDR3aa: CAWSVWSRGNTQYF
j_gene: TRBJ2-3
d_gene: NA
abundance: NA
v_gene: TRBV30

CDR3nt: TGTGCCGTCGGACAGGGGTTTAATCAGCCCCAGCATTTT
CDR3aa: CAVGQGFNQPQHF
j_gene: TRBJ1-5
d_gene: TRBD1
abundance: few
v_gene: TRBV28

CDR3nt: TGTGCCAGCAGCCAAGATCTTTGGGGCTACACCTTC
CDR3aa: CASSQDLWGYTF
j_gene: TRBJ1-2
d_gene: NA
abundance: many
v_gene: TRBV3-1

CDR3nt: TGTGCCAGCAGTTTATGGGACAGGGGCACTGAAGCTTTCTTT
CDR3aa: CASSLWDRGTEAFF
j_gene: TRBJ1-1
d_gene: TRBD1
abundance: few
v_gene: TRBV28

CDR3nt: TGTGCCATCAGTGGAGTGGGAGCGACGGACAATGAGCAGTTCTTC
CDR3aa: CAISGVGATDNEQFF
j_gene: TRBJ2-1
d_gene: NA
abundance: many
v_gene: TRBV10-3

CDR3nt: TGTGCCAGTAGTAAGGACGACGTATCCTACGAGCAGTACTTC
CDR3aa: CASSKDDVSYEQYF
j_gene: TRBJ2-7
d_gene: NA
abundance: few
v_gene: TRBV19

CDR3nt: TGCAGTGCGCCGACAGGAATCTATGGCTACACCTTC
CDR3aa: CSAPTGIYGYTF
j_gene: TRBJ1-2
d_gene: NA
abundance: few
v_gene: TRBV20-1

CDR3nt: TGTGCCATCAGTCGGGACACTAATCAGCCCCAGCATTTT
CDR3aa: CAISRDTNQPQHF
j_gene: TRBJ1-5
d_gene: NA
abundance: few
v_gene: TRBV10-3

CDR3nt: TGTGCCAGCAGCCCCCTCTCTTCAGGGGACTTGGAAAAACTGTTTTTT
CDR3aa: CASSPLSSGDLEKLFF
j_gene: TRBJ1-4
d_gene: NA
abundance: NA
v_gene: TRBV7-6

CDR3nt: TGTGCCAGCAGCCCGTATATCGCAACCGGGGAGCTGTTTTTT
CDR3aa: CASSPYIATGELFF
j_gene: TRBJ2-2
d_gene: NA
abundance: few
v_gene: TRBV11-2

CDR3nt: TGCGCCAGCAGCTCAACCCAGGGGTCCCCACACACTGAAGCTTTCTTT
CDR3aa: CASSSTQGSPHTEAFF
j_gene: TRBJ1-1
d_gene: NA
abundance: NA
v_gene: TRBV5-1

CDR3nt: TGTGCCAGCAAGGATCCAGGACAGGGTAGCAATGAGCAGTTCTTC
CDR3aa: CASKDPGQGSNEQFF
j_gene: TRBJ2-1
d_gene: TRBD1
abundance: NA
v_gene: TRBV11-2

CDR3nt: TGCAGTGCTAGAAAACGACAGGGCGCGAACACTGAAGCTTTCTTT
CDR3aa: CSARKRQGANTEAFF
j_gene: TRBJ1-1
d_gene: TRBD1
abundance: NA
v_gene: TRBV20-1

CDR3nt: TGTGCCAGCACATACGGTAGCGGAACCTACAATGAGCAGTTCTTC
CDR3aa: CASTYGSGTYNEQFF
j_gene: TRBJ2-1
d_gene: NA
abundance: NA
v_gene: TRBV7-2

CDR3nt: TGTGCCACCAGCAGGCTGGTCGGTGCCAATCAGCCCCAGCATTTT
CDR3aa: CATSRLVGANQPQHF
j_gene: TRBJ1-5
d_gene: NA
abundance: many
v_gene: TRBV15

CDR3nt: TGTGCCAGCAGTGAACCGGGACAGGGTCCCAAAAACATTCAGTACTTC
CDR3aa: CASSEPGQGPKNIQYF
j_gene: TRBJ2-4
d_gene: TRBD1
abundance: few
v_gene: TRBV28

CDR3nt: TGTGCCAGCCAGGTGTTTGAAGATACGCAGTATTTT
CDR3aa: CASQVFEDTQYF
j_gene: TRBJ2-3
d_gene: NA
abundance: many
v_gene: TRBV2

CDR3nt: TGTGCCAGCAGCTTAGAGACAGGGGGCGGAAATCAGCCCCAGCATTTT
CDR3aa: CASSLETGGGNQPQHF
j_gene: TRBJ1-5
d_gene: TRBD1
abundance: many
v_gene: TRBV7-8

CDR3nt: TGTGCCAGCAGCCCTACAGGGAGTACCTATGGCTACACCTTC
CDR3aa: CASSPTGSTYGYTF
j_gene: TRBJ1-2
d_gene: NA
abundance: few
v_gene: TRBV12-3/TRBV12-4

CDR3nt: TGTGCCAGCAGTGCACCGAGGAGCGGGGACTACGAGCAGTACTTC
CDR3aa: CASSAPRSGDYEQYF
j_gene: TRBJ2-7
d_gene: TRBD2
abundance: few
v_gene: TRBV25-1

CDR3nt: TGCAGCGTTAAGGTCTCGAACACTGGAGCTTTCTTT
CDR3aa: CSVKVSNTGAFF
j_gene: TRBJ1-1
d_gene: NA
abundance: NA
v_gene: TRBV29-1

CDR3nt: TGCGCCAGCAGAGGCCAATCCCTTTTCCAGCATTTT
CDR3aa: CASRGQSLFQHF
j_gene: TRBJ1-5
d_gene: NA
abundance: many
v_gene: TRBV5-1

CDR3nt: TGTGCCAGCAGCTTGGAACTGGCGAGCTACGAGCAGTACTTC
CDR3aa: CASSLELASYEQYF
j_gene: TRBJ2-7
d_gene: NA
abundance: NA
v_gene: TRBV5-4

CDR3nt: TGCAGCGCCTCCTTAGCAGGGGGCAACTATGGCTACACCTTC
CDR3aa: CSASLAGGNYGYTF
j_gene: TRBJ1-2
d_gene: TRBD1
abundance: NA
v_gene: TRBV29-1

CDR3nt: TGTGCCAGCAGCCCCGGGACTAGCGGGAGACTCTCCTACGAGCAGTACTTC
CDR3aa: CASSPGTSGRLSYEQYF
j_gene: TRBJ2-7
d_gene: TRBD2
abundance: once
v_gene: TRBV27

CDR3nt: TGTGCCAGCAGTGAGACAGAGTATAGTTCACCCCTCCACTTT
CDR3aa: CASSETEYSSPLHF
j_gene: TRBJ1-6
d_gene: NA
abundance: few
v_gene: TRBV12-3/TRBV12-4

CDR3nt: TGTGCCAGCAGTGCGGACAGGGATAATTCACCCCTCCACTTT
CDR3aa: CASSADRDNSPLHF
j_gene: TRBJ1-6
d_gene: TRBD1
abundance: many
v_gene: TRBV6-2/TRBV6-3

CDR3nt: TGTGCCAGCAGCTTATTTGCGAGTAGGACAGATACGCAGTATTTT
CDR3aa: CASSLFASRTDTQYF
j_gene: TRBJ2-3
d_gene: NA
abundance: few
v_gene: TRBV7-8

CDR3nt: TGTGCCAGCAGCCTGTCATCTGCCGGGGAGCTGTTTTTT
CDR3aa: CASSLSSAGELFF
j_gene: TRBJ2-2
d_gene: NA
abundance: NA
v_gene: TRBV11-3

CDR3nt: TGTGCCAGCAGCCGACCCAGCTGGGGGAGAGGGGGCAATGAGCAGTTCTTC
CDR3aa: CASSRPSWGRGGNEQFF
j_gene: TRBJ2-1
d_gene: NA
abundance: few
v_gene: TRBV5-4

CDR3nt: TGCAGCGCCGCTTCGGCGGGGGCTCTGAGGAGAGCTTTCTTT
CDR3aa: CSAASAGALRRAFF
j_gene: TRBJ1-1
d_gene: NA
abundance: few
v_gene: TRBV29-1

CDR3nt: TGTGCCAGCAGTTATGTTACAGATACGCAGTATTTT
CDR3aa: CASSYVTDTQYF
j_gene: TRBJ2-3
d_gene: NA
abundance: many
v_gene: TRBV7-9

CDR3nt: TGCGCCAGCAGCTTGGCGACAGGCGCGTTCGGTGAAAAACTGTTTTTT
CDR3aa: CASSLATGAFGEKLFF
j_gene: TRBJ1-4
d_gene: NA
abundance: few
v_gene: TRBV5-1